This section outlines one T cell receptor (beta chain) sequence together with its context. This CDR3 is 16 amino acids long. CDR1 SGHAT and CDR2 FQNNGV come from the germline V gene. Trimming removed 4 bases from V and 11 bases from J, with 21 bases in between. Time point indicated: patch test 1, 2 weeks after DPC sensitization. Regarding treatment: therapeutic diphenylcyclopropenone sensitization with weekly scalp DPC. MiXCR, run by TCRdb on the RACE reads, gives a single entry per CDR3 protein. Of roughly 120,000 distinct CDR3 sequences in the sample, 12% to 15% were seen once. These data are taken from a study of human T cells and chemical hapten exposure.

The chain carries TRBV11-2 and TRBJ1-6, with D perhaps TRBD1 (5 bases). Specimen: whole blood, collected in connection with sensitization to the hapten diphenylcyclopropenone (DPC). This sequence was found in a man aged 18 to 30 with alopecia areata. Some clones in this sample may be carry-over from other donors' samples. CDR3 nucleotides: TGTGCCAGCAGCTACAAATCCAGAGACAGCGGGGCACCCCTCCACTTT. It specifies CASSYKSRDSGAPLHF. Combining the CDR3 with reference TRBV11-2 and TRBJ1-6 gives the whole variable domain EAGVAQSPRYKIIEKRQSVAFWCNPISGHATLYWYQQILGQGPKLLIQFQNNGVVDDSQLPKDRFSAERLKGVDSTLKIQPAKLEDSAVYLCASSYKSRDSGAPLHFGNGTRLTVT.